The sequence of this TCR beta chain was determined in a study of shared clonotypes between healthy human individuals. Points from the study as a whole: Clonotype sharing among the donors was expected to vary with sequencing depth. Of the naive CD4 clonotypes, around 5% were shared across a handful of donors.

DNA at about 210 ng, tens of thousands of T cell genomes, went into sorted-subset replicate PCRs. Some clones are missing from TCRdb's copy, which holds only in-frame ones; the method was immunoSEQ multiplex PCR. The repertoire holds approximately 2.3 million clones, about 92% seen once, with roughly 0.36% in the top ten. Worth noting for this clone: Its antigen is currently unknown.

This CDR3 spans 15 amino acids. The germline gives CDR1 MNHEY, CDR2 SVGAGI. The sequenced material came from naive CD4+ T cells from PBMCs. Described subset: CD45RA+ positively selected. The sequence was collected from a man aged 18 to 29 in good health. Some clones in this sample may be carry-over from other donors' samples. The rearrangement joins TRBV6-5 to TRBJ2-5, with TRBD1 identical over 11 bases. The J call is doubtful: the DNA matches TRBJ2-7 better. This CDR3 reads CASSFRDRGSYEQYF. The CDR3 region has the DNA TGTGCCAGCAGTTTCCGGGACAGGGGGTCCTACGAGCAGTACTTC.